This entry features one TCR beta chain sequence. The data were taken from a study of T cells in Graves' hyperthyroidism and ophthalmopathy. Amplification of TCR beta CDR3 regions used RNA as the template. With the HTBI primer set, the TCR CDR3 went through a first round of RT-PCR. TCRdb itself ran the multiplex PCR reads through MiXCR, one entry per CDR3 protein. In the table there are around 400,000 distinct CDR3 sequences, around a quarter of which are singletons. Germline V CDR1 and CDR2: LGHNT, FRNRAP. Deletions cut 1 base from V and 6 bases from J, with 19 bases between. This CDR3 has 17 residues.

The TCR sequence derives from a middle-aged man with Graves' hyperthyroidism. The chain combines TRBV12-5 with TRBJ2-1; D is unresolved. The sequencing input was blood. The CDR3 sequence is CASGLALVGSASNEQFF. The CDR3 nucleotides are TGTGCTAGTGGTTTGGCCCTCGTGGGATCCGCTAGCAATGAGCAGTTCTTC.